The 5 T cell receptor beta chains below were found in one sample sequenced in a study of cytomegalovirus exposure and HLA in healthy donors. It was with 60 Vbeta and 13 Jbeta primers that the PCR ran. TCRdb's copy holds only in-frame clones and misses some; the assay was immunoSEQ multiplex PCR. Among over 150,000 clones listed, around 80% were seen once. The material sequenced was PBMCs. These receptors were collected from a male donor in good health and CMV-seronegative.

This clone has only a few counts. The chain recombines TRBV6-6 with TRBJ1-2, with D possibly being TRBD1 (5 bases). The CDR3 is 14 amino acids. Trimming pared 2 bases from V and 4 bases from J, leaving 11 bases between. Germline CDR1 MNHNY, CDR2 SVGAGI (reference sequence). The CDR3 coding sequence is TGTGCCAGCAGTTACCAGGCAGGGCTCTATGGCTACACCTTC. It is translated as CASSYQAGLYGYTF.

The V and J genes are TRBV7-9 and TRBJ1-1; D is unresolved. Trimming left V 1 base short and J 5 bases short, with 11 bases between. This CDR3 comprises 14 residues. The germline V gene has CDR1 SEHNR and CDR2 FQNEAQ (reference sequence). CDR3 sequence: CASSLGSRETEAFF. DNA for the CDR3: TGTGCCAGCAGCTTAGGTTCACGGGAGACTGAAGCTTTCTTT.

The CDR3 reads CASSQVKGRGSYNSPLHF. The CDR3 DNA follows: TGCGCCAGCAGCCAAGTGAAGGGGCGCGGCTCCTATAATTCACCCCTCCACTTT. The chain recombines TRBV4-1 with TRBJ1-6; D is perhaps TRBD1 (5 bases). Deletions cut 1 base from V and 0 bases from J, with 13 bases between. Germline lookup yields CDR1 MGHRA and CDR2 YSYEKL. The CDR3 length is 18 residues.

The rearrangement joins TRBV4-1 to TRBJ1-1, with 8 bases identical to TRBD1. The CDR3 sequence is 16 residues long. The V segment lost 4 bases and the J segment 6 bases; nucleotides outside the gene matches: 13. CDR1 and CDR2 (germline): MGHRA, YSYEKL. The CDR3 spells CASSLRVGDRGPEAFF. The CDR3, as DNA: TGCGCCAGCAGCCTAAGAGTCGGCGACAGGGGTCCTGAAGCTTTCTTT.

The chain employs TRBV30 and TRBJ1-5, with 8 bases matching TRBD1. The CDR3 length is 14 residues. Trimming removed 2 bases from V and 7 bases from J; junction bases left unmatched: 7. Germline-derived CDR1 and CDR2 are GTSNPN and SVGIG (reference sequence). CDR3 region: CAWSPLQGDQPQHF. The CDR3 bases are TGTGCCTGGAGTCCCTTACAGGGGGACCAGCCCCAGCATTTT.